The text below deals with one T cell receptor (beta chain). The antigen is unknown. The read ends 3 residues before the CDR3 terminus; that terminus is restored from the germline J gene. CDR3 length: 15 residues. V lost 1 base and J 1 base, leaving 8 bases between the germline ends. Per the germline V gene, CDR1 is LNHDA and CDR2 is SQIVND (reference sequence). The sample comes from a study of T cell clonality in common variable immunodeficiency. CVID meant reduced serum IgG, IgA and/or IgM plus specific antibody deficiency. General study results and limits: Common variable immunodeficiency TCR beta sequences reportedly had fewer deletions and N-nucleotide insertions.

Sequencing input was equivalent genomic DNA from CVID and controls. Profiling relied on immunoSEQ multiplex PCR, and the TCRdb table lists in-frame clones only, not all of them. The specimen has about 33,000 clones, none found just once. The sample was peripheral blood mononuclear cells. The J gene is TRBJ1-5, the V gene TRBV19; D unclear. This receptor was obtained from a human donor with common variable immunodeficiency. The covered CDR3 bases are TGTGCCAGTAGTATAGGGGCGTGGAGCAATCAGCCC. Residues: CASSIGAWSNQP. The complete CDR3 sequence is CASSIGAWSNQPQHF.